This TCR beta chain derives from a study of blood T cell repertoires in COVID-19. Study in general: Sites in the United States, Italy and Spain provided acute and convalescent COVID-19 samples. T cells, B-cell-depleted T cells, or PBMCs provided the cDNA or gDNA that served as material.

Original methodology: By means of reference gene primer amplification, nucleated cell counts were estimated. Only in-frame clones appear in the TCRdb table, and some are missing; sequencing was by immunoSEQ multiplex PCR. The V and J calls and clone size were taken over from that table, and D and trimming were inferred from the DNA. The profile shows approximately 230,000 clones, roughly 80% of them singletons. V gave up 2 bases and J gave up 6 bases; unmatched junction bases: 7. This CDR3 spans 15 amino acids. In germline, CDR1 is MNHEY, CDR2 SMNVEV (reference sequence). The sequencing sample was made of peripheral blood. The receptor was isolated from a man older than 75 with acute or convalescent COVID-19. The gene calls are TRBV27 and TRBJ2-1; 7 bases match TRBD1. The CDR3 nucleotides are TGTGCCAGCAGTTTAAGACAGGGAGTATCCAATGAGCAGTTCTTC. Translation: CASSLRQGVSNEQFF.